One sample yielded the 31 T cell receptor beta chains listed below, sequenced in a study of blood T cells in healthy people across ages. A second PCR of 7 to 11 cycles used a sample-barcoded 5' primer and a J-beta primer mix. TCRdb fed the 5' RACE reads into MiXCR, producing one record per CDR3 protein. The sample consists of about 1.6 million distinct CDR3 sequences, 34% of them appearing once. Sequencing was carried out using blood. These receptors came from a woman younger than 45 in good health.

This clonotype was found many times. This chain joins TRBV28 and TRBJ2-7, with 7 bases matching TRBD2. After removal of 4 bases from V and 2 bases from J, the junction contained 11 bases not matched to a gene. Per germline, CDR1 MDHEN and CDR2 SYDVKM. CDR3 size: 16 residues. The CDR3 region is CASSSAPRGVPYEQYF. Written as DNA, the CDR3 is TGTGCCAGCAGTTCCGCCCCACGGGGGGTCCCCTACGAGCAGTACTTC.

This clonotype was seen only a few times. The V gene is TRBV11-2, the J gene TRBJ2-3, with 12 bases lining up with TRBD2. J lost 1 base, V lost 5 bases, and 16 bases had no gene match. The CDR3 is made up of 20 amino acids. Germline values: CDR1 SGHAT, CDR2 FQNNGV. DNA of the CDR3: TGTGCCAGCAGCAGCAGGGTTACCCGGACTAGCGGGACCCGCACAGATACGCAGTATTTT. Protein sequence: CASSSRVTRTSGTRTDTQYF.

This clonotype was observed a few times. The J gene is TRBJ2-3, the V gene TRBV20-1, with a tentative D call TRBD2 (7 bases). V was pared by 6 bases and J by 3 bases, with 19 bases between. The germline CDR1 and CDR2 sequences are DFQATT and SNEGSKA (reference sequence). The CDR3 has 15 amino acids. Written as DNA, the CDR3 is TGCAGTGCCCAAGGGGGGGGGGCCCGGACAGATACGCAGTATTTT. Its protein product is CSAQGGGARTDTQYF.

In this sample, this clonotype turned up a few times. The chain joins TRBV10-3 to TRBJ2-3; 11 nucleotides match TRBD2. CDR1 ENHRY and CDR2 SYGVKD come from the germline V gene. The ends lost 5 bases at V and 4 bases at J; junction bases unmatched: 8. The CDR3 totals 16 residues. CDR3 protein: CAISYTSGSGADTQYF. Written as DNA, the CDR3 is TGTGCCATCAGTTATACTAGCGGGAGCGGGGCAGATACGCAGTATTTT.

The chain has TRBV9 and TRBJ2-5; 12 nucleotides line up with TRBD2. CDR1 SGDLS and CDR2 YYNGEE come from the germline V gene. There are 16 residues in the CDR3. The junction had 4 bases not matched to a gene; V was cut back by 3 bases and J by 1 base. CDR3 amino acids: CASSGRTSGAQETQYF. For the CDR3, the DNA is TGTGCCAGCAGCGGTCGGACTAGCGGGGCCCAAGAGACCCAGTACTTC.

This clonotype was seen a handful of times. The chain recombines TRBV27 with TRBJ2-7, with 7 positions matching TRBD2. Unmatched junction bases numbered 10, after V lost 5 bases and J lost 3 bases. The CDR3 extends over 15 amino acids. Germline V gene sequence: CDR1 MNHEY, CDR2 SMNVEV (reference sequence). The CDR3 here is CASSARREKVYEQYF. CDR3 DNA: TGTGCCAGCAGTGCTCGGCGGGAGAAGGTCTACGAGCAGTACTTC.

The chain combines TRBV14 with TRBJ2-7; no reliable D call. The V end was cut by 2 bases, the J end by 0 bases, with 11 bases between. This CDR3 comprises 15 residues. Germline V gives CDR1 SGHDN, CDR2 FVKESK. CDR3 protein: CASSQQDQSSYEQYF. CDR3 DNA: TGTGCCAGCAGCCAACAGGACCAATCCTCCTACGAGCAGTACTTC.

This chain links TRBV27 with TRBJ2-5, with 11 bases aligning to TRBD2. J gave up 11 bases and V 7 bases, and 15 bases lay outside the gene matches. Germline CDR1 is MNHEY and CDR2 is SMNVEV (reference sequence). The CDR3 contains 15 residues. The CDR3 bases are TGTGCCAGCACCGCGACTAGCGGGACCATCAATGAGCAGTACTTC. This encodes CASTATSGTINEQYF.

A few counts support this clonotype. This sequence joins TRBV20-1 and TRBJ2-4, with D hard to call. Germline V lookup: CDR1 DFQATT, CDR2 SNEGSKA (reference sequence). The CDR3 sequence is 14 residues long. Trimming took off 3 bases at V and 8 bases at J, with 17 bases between the two ends. CDR3 region: CSARPPPLIDIQYF. The CDR3 DNA is TGCAGTGCTAGGCCCCCCCCGCTAATCGACATTCAGTACTTC.

This clonotype turned up a few times. The rearrangement joins TRBV30 to TRBJ2-1; D call uncertain. Germline values: CDR1 GTSNPN, CDR2 SVGIG (reference sequence). The CDR3 is 14 amino acids. V was trimmed by 4 bases and J by 0 bases, leaving 10 bases between them. CDR3 loop: CAWTDNFSYNEQFF. The CDR3 DNA sequence: TGTGCCTGGACTGACAACTTCTCCTACAATGAGCAGTTCTTC.

A word on this clonotype: A single base separates this from a much larger clone, so it may be a read error. J is TRBJ2-3 and V is TRBV29-1, with D possibly matching TRBD1 (6 bases). The CDR3 is made up of 15 amino acids. From germline, CDR1 is SQVTM and CDR2 ANQGSEA. V lost 3 bases and J lost 1, with 14 bases in between. CDR3 amino acids: CSVEVSGVGTDTQYF. CDR3 sequence (DNA): TGCAGCGTTGAGGTCTCAGGGGTAGGCACAGATACGCAGTATTTT.

In this sample, this clonotype turned up a few times. This chain links TRBV12-3 or TRBV12-4 with TRBJ2-3; 7 bases align to TRBD2. J was trimmed by 6 bases and V by 5 bases; bases with no gene match: 20. The CDR3 spans 18 residues. The CDR3 DNA reads TGTGCCAGCAGTGCGGCCCTCTGGGAAGCGGGGACCAAGGATACGCAGTATTTT. This gives the protein CASSAALWEAGTKDTQYF.

This rearrangement joins TRBV4-2 to TRBJ2-1, with 14 nucleotides matching TRBD2. The CDR3 runs 19 residues. Looked up from germline, CDR1 is LGHNA and CDR2 is YNFKEQ. The junction had 9 bases not matched to a gene; V was cut back by 4 bases and J by 1 base. CDR3 protein: CASSRGDGTSGGSYNEQFF. CDR3 DNA sequence: TGTGCCAGCAGCCGGGGGGACGGGACTAGCGGGGGTTCCTACAATGAGCAGTTCTTC.

This clonotype has more than one count but fewer than ten. The chain carries TRBV5-1 and TRBJ2-7; D is perhaps TRBD1 (6 bases). The germline V gene has CDR1 SGHRS and CDR2 YFSETQ. The CDR3 is 15 amino acids. V lost 6 bases and J lost 2, with 18 bases in between. CDR3 in DNA: TGCGCCAGCACTCCCCTCGAACAGGGAACCTACGAGCAGTACTTC. Its translation is CASTPLEQGTYEQYF.

V usage is TRBV7-9 and J usage is TRBJ2-2, with 11 bases aligning to TRBD2. J lost 3 bases, V lost 1 base, and 10 bases had no gene match. Germline V CDR1 and CDR2: SEHNR, FQNEAQ (reference sequence). The CDR3 totals 19 residues. CDR3 sequence (DNA): TGTGCCAGCAGCTTAGAATTACTAGCGGGAGAGCTATACACCGGGGAGCTGTTTTTT. It yields the protein CASSLELLAGELYTGELFF. Full variable domain (outside the CDR3, taken from reference TRBV7-9 and TRBJ2-2): DTGVSQNPRHKITKRGQNVTFRCDPISEHNRLYWYRQTLGQGPEFLTYFQNEAQLEKSRLLSDRFSAERPKGSFSTLEIQRTEQGDSAMYLCASSLELLAGELYTGELFFGEGSRLTVL.

This clonotype has only a few counts. The chain combines TRBV3-1 with TRBJ2-1, with a possible D match to TRBD2 (6 bases). Germline CDR1 and CDR2: LGHDT and YNNKEL (reference sequence). The CDR3 loop spans 15 amino acids. V lost 7 bases to trimming and J lost 6 bases, with 19 bases between them. The CDR3 sequence: CASMKGGGALNEQFF. CDR3 sequence (DNA): TGTGCCAGCATGAAGGGTGGAGGGGCCCTCAATGAGCAGTTCTTC.

In its sample, this clonotype was seen many times. This sequence joins TRBV4-2 and TRBJ2-1; TRBD2 agrees at 9 bases. V shed 5 bases, J shed 4 bases, and the junction held 6 bases outside the gene matches. The germline V gene encodes CDR1 LGHNA and CDR2 YNFKEQ. CDR3 length: 15 amino acids. CDR3 residues: CASSKIAGEYNEQFF. The CDR3 bases are TGTGCCAGCAGCAAAATAGCGGGGGAATACAATGAGCAGTTCTTC.

The chain carries TRBV11-2 and TRBJ1-2, with TRBD1 as a possible D gene (5 bases). The germline V and J ends were trimmed by 0 bases and 4 bases, with 12 bases remaining between them. CDR3 length equals 15 residues. Germline-derived CDR1 and CDR2 are SGHAT and FQNNGV. CDR3 protein: CASSLDLSGPYGYTF. The CDR3 region has the DNA TGTGCCAGCAGCTTAGATTTGTCAGGGCCCTATGGCTACACCTTC.

The chain has TRBV4-1 and TRBJ1-1; D is undetermined. The germline CDR1 and CDR2 sequences are MGHRA and YSYEKL. This CDR3 has 14 amino acids. V gave up 2 bases and J gave up 9 bases, with 16 bases separating them. The CDR3 DNA follows: TGCGCCAGCAGCCAACCCACCGTTGGAGCGCAAGCTTTCTTT. Its protein is CASSQPTVGAQAFF.

In its sample, this clonotype was seen many times. The V and J genes are TRBV29-1 and TRBJ1-4, with D uncertain. Trimming pared 4 bases from V and 7 bases from J, leaving 10 bases between. This CDR3 has 12 residues. Germline CDR1 and CDR2: SQVTM and ANQGSEA. The CDR3 reads CSVVFSGEKLFF. The CDR3 DNA sequence: TGCAGCGTTGTTTTCTCAGGTGAAAAACTGTTTTTT. The full variable domain, rest sourced from reference TRBV29-1 and TRBJ1-4, is SAVISQKPSRDICQRGTSLTIQCQVDSQVTMMFWYRQQPGQSLTLIATANQGSEATYESGFVIDKFPISRPNLTFSTLTVSNMSPEDSSIYLCSVVFSGEKLFFGSGTQLSVL.

The rearrangement joins TRBV27 to TRBJ1-5; 10 positions match TRBD1. The CDR3 is 15 residues long. V was clipped by 6 bases and J by 7 bases; unmatched bases: 9. CDR1 and CDR2 from the germline V gene are MNHEY and SMNVEV (reference sequence). CDR3 sequence (DNA): TGTGCCAGCAGCAAGACAGGGGGCGGATGGCAGCCCCAGCATTTT. Residues: CASSKTGGGWQPQHF.

The chain carries TRBV25-1 and TRBJ2-2; D not certain. The germline V gene has CDR1 MGHDK and CDR2 SYGVNS. The CDR3 contains 15 residues. Trimming took 1 base from V and 6 from J, leaving 12 bases between them. The CDR3 protein is CASSESGKGAGELFF. The CDR3 nucleotides read TGTGCCAGCAGTGAATCTGGAAAAGGCGCCGGGGAGCTGTTTTTT. Full variable domain (remainder filled in from reference TRBV25-1 and TRBJ2-2): EADIYQTPRYLVIGTGKKITLECSQTMGHDKMYWYQQDPGMELHLIHYSYGVNSTEKGDLSSESTVSRIRTEHFPLTLESARPSHTSQYLCASSESGKGAGELFFGEGSRLTVL.

The rearrangement links TRBV7-6 to TRBJ2-5; D uncertain. Trimming took 3 bases from V and 2 from J, leaving 10 bases between them. This CDR3 is 14 amino acids long. In germline, CDR1 is SGHVS, CDR2 FNYEAQ. CDR3 residues: CASSFDGNQETQYF. The CDR3 DNA sequence: TGTGCCAGCAGCTTCGACGGAAATCAAGAGACCCAGTACTTC.

Turning to this clonotype: One end of the junction varies from germline; a read error may be responsible. The chain uses TRBV7-6 and TRBJ2-1; unclear D gene. The CDR3 has 14 residues. The germline V gene has CDR1 SGHVS and CDR2 FNYEAQ. CDR3 sequence reads: CVSSLIGIVNEQFF. The DNA for the CDR3 is TGTGTCAGCAGCTTAATAGGAATAGTCAATGAGCAGTTCTTC.

V is TRBV5-1 and J is TRBJ2-1; 8 bases are shared with TRBD1. TRBJ2-7 explains the end of the DNA better; the J call may be wrong. This CDR3 spans 17 amino acids. Per the germline V gene, CDR1 is SGHRS and CDR2 is YFSETQ. As DNA, the CDR3 is TGCGCCAGCAGCCAAAAATCAGGGGGCTACCCCTACAATGAGCAGTACTTC. It specifies CASSQKSGGYPYNEQYF.

This clonotype was counted between two and nine times. V gene TRBV20-1 combines with J gene TRBJ1-2; TRBD1 matches 9 bases. The CDR3 has 15 residues. The junction had 7 bases not matched to a gene; V was cut back by 3 bases and J by 2 bases. Germline V gene lookup returns CDR1 DFQATT and CDR2 SNEGSKA (reference sequence). CDR3 coding DNA: TGCAGTGCTAGTGGGACAGGGTGGGTGAACTATGGCTACACCTTC. This sequence encodes CSASGTGWVNYGYTF.

The rearrangement joins TRBV5-1 to TRBJ2-1, with 8 bases that match TRBD2. From germline, CDR1 is SGHRS and CDR2 YFSETQ. The V and J ends lost 6 bases and 4 bases, in that order; junction bases with no gene match: 9. CDR3 length equals 15 residues. CDR3 residues: CASTSSGTPYNEQFF. CDR3 DNA: TGCGCCAGCACTAGTAGCGGGACACCTTACAATGAGCAGTTCTTC.

This clonotype was seen a few times. The chain links TRBV3-1 to TRBJ2-1; 8 bases are shared with TRBD2. CDR1 and CDR2 (germline): LGHDT, YNNKEL (reference sequence). The CDR3 runs 15 residues. The V gene end was trimmed by 6 bases and the J gene end by 5 bases; junction bases not matched to a gene: 9. Here the CDR3 reads CASRVGGVKNNEQFF. CDR3 coding DNA: TGTGCCAGCAGGGTCGGGGGGGTGAAAAACAATGAGCAGTTCTTC.

This clonotype was seen more than once but under ten times. The CDR3 protein is CASSYPLAGGFGNEQFF. CDR3 DNA sequence: TGTGCCAGCAGTTACCCACTAGCGGGAGGATTTGGAAATGAGCAGTTCTTC. The rearrangement uses TRBV6-6 and TRBJ2-1; the match to TRBD2 covers 12 bases. Germline-derived CDR1 and CDR2 are MNHNY and SVGAGI (reference sequence). The CDR3 runs 17 residues. The ends lost 2 bases at V and 7 bases at J; junction bases unmatched: 9.

The chain couples TRBV7-3 to TRBJ2-3, with 10 bases fitting TRBD2. CDR3 length: 19 amino acids. Germline loops: CDR1 SGHTA, CDR2 FQGTGA. J was trimmed by 1 base and V by 7 bases; bases with no gene match: 17. The CDR3 sequence: CASITLRGVAGGCTDTQYF. CDR3 sequence (DNA): TGTGCCAGCATCACTCTCCGAGGGGTAGCGGGGGGCTGCACAGATACGCAGTATTTT. Together with reference TRBV7-3 and TRBJ2-3, the CDR3 gives the full variable domain: GAGVSQTPSNKVTEKGKYVELRCDPISGHTALYWYRQSLGQGPEFLIYFQGTGAADDSGLPNDRFFAVRPEGSVSTLKIQRTERGDSAVYLCASITLRGVAGGCTDTQYFGPGTRLTVL.

This clonotype was seen only a few times. This chain links TRBV27 with TRBJ2-7; 10 bases match TRBD1. The junction had 9 bases not matched to a gene; V was cut back by 5 bases and J by 5 bases. Germline V gene data show CDR1 as MNHEY and CDR2 as SMNVEV (reference sequence). The CDR3 runs to 15 residues. This chain's CDR3 is CASSPLRDRGHEQYF. The CDR3 DNA reads as TGTGCCAGCAGTCCACTCCGGGACAGGGGCCACGAGCAGTACTTC.